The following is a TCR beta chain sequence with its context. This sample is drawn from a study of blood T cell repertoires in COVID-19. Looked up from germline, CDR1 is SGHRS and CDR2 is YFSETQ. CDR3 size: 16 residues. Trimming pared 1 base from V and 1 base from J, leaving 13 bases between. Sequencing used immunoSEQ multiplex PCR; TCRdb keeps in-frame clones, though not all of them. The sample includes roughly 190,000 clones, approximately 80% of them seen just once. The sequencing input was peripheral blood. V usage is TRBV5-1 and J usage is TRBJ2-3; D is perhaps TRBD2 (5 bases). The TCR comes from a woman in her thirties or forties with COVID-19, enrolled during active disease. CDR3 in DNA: TGCGCCAGCAGCTTGTCTCCTAGCCTCCGCACAGATACGCAGTATTTT. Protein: CASSLSPSLRTDTQYF.